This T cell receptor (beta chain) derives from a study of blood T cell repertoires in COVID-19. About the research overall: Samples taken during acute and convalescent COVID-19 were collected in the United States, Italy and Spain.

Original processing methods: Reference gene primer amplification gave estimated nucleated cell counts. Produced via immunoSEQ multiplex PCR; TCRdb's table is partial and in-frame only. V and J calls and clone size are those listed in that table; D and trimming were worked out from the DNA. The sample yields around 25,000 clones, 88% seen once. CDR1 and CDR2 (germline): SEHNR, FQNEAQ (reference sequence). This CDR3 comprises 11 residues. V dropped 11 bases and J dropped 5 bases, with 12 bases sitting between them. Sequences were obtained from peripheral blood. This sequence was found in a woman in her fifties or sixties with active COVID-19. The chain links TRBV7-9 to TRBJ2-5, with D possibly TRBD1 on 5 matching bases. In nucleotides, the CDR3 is TGTGCCGTAAGGGGTTCGGAGACCCAGTACTTC. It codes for CAVRGSETQYF.